This T cell receptor (beta chain) was documented in a study of T-cell memory formation after mild COVID-19. The CDR3 is 10 residues long. The V end lost 3 bases, the J end lost 10 bases, and 4 bases lay between the germline ends. Each CDR3 protein is one row after TCRdb ran MiXCR on the 5' RACE reads. The sample has tens of thousands of distinct CDR3 sequences; 13% are singletons. The genes are TRBV12-3 or TRBV12-4 and TRBJ2-1, with D hard to call. Sequenced: PBMCs or a T cell subset sorted from them (not recorded which). The sequence was obtained from an adult woman who had mild COVID-19 (a few samples of this study predate the infection). Cell type and time point are not known. This CDR3 reads CASSLREQFF. In nucleotides, the CDR3 is TGTGCCAGCAGTTTGAGGGAGCAGTTCTTC.